The 17 T cell receptor beta chains listed next were all sequenced from one sample in a study of CD8 T cells in Susac syndrome. RNA was extracted with the RNeasy kit, and a quantity of roughly 0.5 to 1 ug was reverse transcribed using random hexamers. TCRdb independently ran MiXCR on the immunoSEQ multiplex PCR reads; one entry per CDR3 protein. The sample lists 170,000 or so distinct CDR3 sequences; about 96% were seen once. The sample consisted of CD4+ T cells from PBMCs. All receptors derive from a human donor with Susac syndrome.

The gene calls are TRBV9 and TRBJ1-5; D not certain. Per the germline V gene, CDR1 is SGDLS and CDR2 is YYNGEE. The V and J ends lost 4 bases and 1 base respectively, with 9 bases between them. CDR3 length equals 14 residues. CDR3 DNA: TGTGCCAGCAGCAACGGACGCAGCAATCAGCCCCAGCATTTT. Residues: CASSNGRSNQPQHF.

The V gene is TRBV7-9, the J gene TRBJ1-5; D gene uncertain. The ends were cut back, 5 bases at V and 3 bases at J, with 5 bases in the middle. The CDR3 has 12 residues. Germline CDR1 and CDR2: SEHNR and FQNEAQ (reference sequence). CDR3 in DNA: TGTGCCAGCAGCAGTAACAATCAGCCCCAGCATTTT. Protein sequence: CASSSNNQPQHF. Supplemented by reference TRBV7-9 and TRBJ1-5, the full variable domain reads DTGVSQNPRHKITKRGQNVTFRCDPISEHNRLYWYRQTLGQGPEFLTYFQNEAQLEKSRLLSDRFSAERPKGSFSTLEIQRTEQGDSAMYLCASSSNNQPQHFGDGTRLSIL.

The count of this clonotype is one. The CDR3 DNA reads as TGCAGCGTAGATGGGGACGGCTACACCTTC. As protein: CSVDGDGYTF. This chain connects TRBV29-1 to TRBJ1-2, with D perhaps matching TRBD1 (5 bases). The CDR3 extends over 10 amino acids. The V end lost 6 bases, the J end lost 8 bases, and 10 bases lay between the germline ends. CDR1 is SQVTM and CDR2 is ANQGSEA in the germline V gene.

The chain carries TRBV12-3 or TRBV12-4 and TRBJ2-3, with a tentative D call TRBD2 (5 bases). The CDR3 runs 11 residues. Trimming shortened V by 5 bases and J by 5 bases, and 5 bases separated the two germline ends. The CDR3, as DNA: TGTGCCAGCAGTGGGAGAGATACGCAGTATTTT. Residues: CASSGRDTQYF.

The CDR3 loop reads CATSRGDRFGYEQYV. In DNA, the CDR3 is TGTGCCACCAGCAGGGGGGACAGGTTCGGATACGAGCAGTACGTC. The rearrangement uses TRBV15 and TRBJ2-7, with TRBD1 identical over 8 bases. This CDR3 has 15 amino acids. Germline loops: CDR1 LNHNV, CDR2 YYDKDF (reference sequence). J was trimmed by 4 bases and V by 3 bases; bases with no gene match: 8.

The rearrangement joins TRBV30 to TRBJ2-3; tentative D call: TRBD1 (6 bases). Deletions cut 4 bases from V and 2 bases from J, with 16 bases between. This CDR3 spans 15 amino acids. Germline V gene sequence: CDR1 GTSNPN, CDR2 SVGIG (reference sequence). The CDR3 here is CAWMQQGIATDTQYF. The CDR3 nucleotides read TGTGCCTGGATGCAACAGGGAATTGCCACAGATACGCAGTATTTT.

This clonotype was detected only once. The chain joins TRBV18 to TRBJ2-7, with 10 bases aligning to TRBD1. With V trimmed by 3 bases and J by 5 bases, 10 bases remained unmatched. The CDR3 runs 16 residues. CDR1 and CDR2 from the germline V gene are KGHSH and LQKENI. DNA of the CDR3: TGTGCCAGCTCACCCAACGATGCCGGGACAGGGGACGAGCAGTACTTC. Encoded protein: CASSPNDAGTGDEQYF.

As to this clonotype: At one end the junction does not follow the germline gene, possibly because of a read error. This sequence joins TRBV7-7 and TRBJ2-2; 9 bases align to TRBD1. The CDR3 contains 17 residues. Germline V gene data show CDR1 as SSHAT and CDR2 as FNYEAQ (reference sequence). In DNA form, the CDR3 reads TGTGCTAGCAGCTCTTCCCGGGACAGGGTGACCACCGGGGAGCTGTTTTTT. Protein sequence: CASSSSRDRVTTGELFF.

The gene calls are TRBV18 and TRBJ2-1, with D hard to call. CDR3 length: 17 amino acids. Between the trimmed V and J ends, which lost 0 bases and 0 bases, there was a span of 12 bases. Germline V gives CDR1 KGHSH, CDR2 LQKENI. The CDR3 bases are TGTGCCAGCTCACCACCGGCTAGGAGCCTCTCCTACAATGAGCAGTTCTTC. Translation gives CASSPPARSLSYNEQFF.

V usage is TRBV24-1 and J usage is TRBJ2-5, with D perhaps being TRBD1 or TRBD2 (5 bases each). CDR3 length equals 13 residues. Trimming cost V 10 bases and J 5 bases, with 16 bases left between them. The germline V gene encodes CDR1 KGHDR and CDR2 SFDVKD. The CDR3 DNA reads TGTGCCACGGGTGCTGAGGGGCTGGAGACCCAGTACTTC. It encodes CATGAEGLETQYF.

CDR3 in DNA: TGTGCCAGCAGCCAAGAAAAGGACGTGGGTCACAATGAGCAGTTCTTC. This encodes CASSQEKDVGHNEQFF. The chain couples TRBV3-1 to TRBJ2-1; D not certain. The CDR3 contains 16 residues. Looked up from germline, CDR1 is LGHDT and CDR2 is YNNKEL (reference sequence). Trimming took off 0 bases at V and 5 bases at J, with 14 bases between the two ends.

This chain connects TRBV3-1 to TRBJ2-5; the D is unclear. V lost 5 bases, J lost 1 base, and 14 bases lay in between. Per the germline V gene, CDR1 is LGHDT and CDR2 is YNNKEL (reference sequence). This CDR3 is 15 amino acids long. The CDR3 DNA follows: TGTGCCAGCAGCGATGGACCTGGGCCCCAAGAGACCCAGTACTTC. Translating it yields CASSDGPGPQETQYF.

This clonotype was observed a single time. The chain combines TRBV6-6 with TRBJ2-7, with D hard to call. Germline CDR1 reads MNHNY; CDR2 reads SVGAGI (reference sequence). CDR3 length: 15 residues. V shed 5 bases and J shed 0 bases, with 14 bases lying between them. CDR3 coding DNA: TGTGCCAGCAGTAGTCCGACTCTTAGCTCCTACGAGCAGTACTTC. Its protein product is CASSSPTLSSYEQYF.

This rearrangement joins TRBV20-1 to TRBJ1-1, with 11 bases fitting TRBD1. V dropped 6 bases and J dropped 5; count of bases not matched to a gene: 20. The CDR3 length is 18 residues. Germline V gene lookup returns CDR1 DFQATT and CDR2 SNEGSKA (reference sequence). CDR3 amino acids: CSATYLGQGARMGTEAFF. CDR3 coding DNA: TGCAGTGCAACATACCTAGGACAGGGGGCGCGAATGGGAACTGAAGCTTTCTTT.

The gene calls are TRBV6-5 and TRBJ2-7; 12 bases align to TRBD1. CDR1 MNHEY and CDR2 SVGAGI come from the germline V gene. This CDR3 has 14 residues. With 7 bases clipped from V and 2 bases from J, the junction kept 3 bases outside the gene matches. This chain's CDR3 is CASTGTGGPYEQYF. The CDR3 nucleotides are TGTGCCAGCACGGGGACAGGGGGCCCCTACGAGCAGTACTTC.

For the CDR3, the DNA is TGTGCCATCAGCCGGGGACAGGAGAATGAAAAACTGTTTTTT. It translates to CAISRGQENEKLFF. This sequence joins TRBV10-3 and TRBJ1-4; 8 nucleotides match TRBD1. From germline, CDR1 is ENHRY and CDR2 SYGVKD. Trimming at V came to 6 bases and at J to 5 bases, leaving 5 bases not matched to a gene. There are 14 residues in the CDR3.

This chain joins TRBV6-2 or TRBV6-3 and TRBJ1-5; tentatively, D is TRBD1 (6 bases). The germline V and J ends were trimmed by 2 bases and 7 bases, with 9 bases remaining between them. In germline, CDR1 is MNHEY, CDR2 SVGEGT. The length of the CDR3 is 13 residues. In DNA, the CDR3 is TGTGCCAGCAGTTACGGGGGGGGCCAGCCCCAGCATTTT. Its translation: CASSYGGGQPQHF.